This passage covers 14 T cell receptor beta chains from one sample sequenced in a study of blood T cell repertoires in COVID-19. Here immunoSEQ multiplex PCR was the method, and the copy in TCRdb shows in-frame clones only, minus some. The sample consists of around 120,000 clones, roughly 85% of them appearing once. The sample taken for sequencing was peripheral blood. These receptor sequences come from a human donor in a cohort sampled during active COVID-19.

The genes are TRBV28 and TRBJ1-6; the match to TRBD1 covers 7 bases. The V gene end was trimmed by 3 bases and the J gene end by 5 bases; junction bases not matched to a gene: 7. The CDR3 has 16 residues. Germline values: CDR1 MDHEN, CDR2 SYDVKM. The CDR3 spells CASSLRRGSNNSPLHF. The CDR3 DNA is TGTGCCAGCAGTTTGCGCAGGGGGTCCAATAATTCACCCCTCCACTTT. The whole variable domain, remainder taken from reference TRBV28 and TRBJ1-6, is DVKVTQSSRYLVKRTGEKVFLECVQDMDHENMFWYRQDPGLGLRLIYFSYDVKMKEKGDIPEGYSVSREKKERFSLILESASTNQTSMYLCASSLRRGSNNSPLHFGNGTRLTVT.

The chain has TRBV7-2 and TRBJ2-7; the match to TRBD2 covers 7 bases. Germline lookup yields CDR1 SGHTA and CDR2 FQGNSA. The CDR3 has 14 residues. Unmatched junction bases numbered 5, after V lost 1 base and J lost 5 bases. The CDR3 DNA follows: TGTGCCAGCAGCTTAGGAGGGAGGGGAAACGAGCAGTACTTC. This translates into CASSLGGRGNEQYF.

The DNA for the CDR3 is TGTGCCAGCAGCTCCCAGGGCAATGAGCAGTTCTTC. Translated: CASSSQGNEQFF. This chain joins TRBV7-2 and TRBJ2-1, with D possibly TRBD1 on 5 matching bases. V was cut by 4 bases and J by 6 bases, with 7 bases left in between. The CDR3 runs 12 residues. CDR1 and CDR2 (germline): SGHTA, FQGNSA. The full variable domain, its missing parts supplied by reference TRBV7-2 and TRBJ2-1, is GAGVSQSPSNKVTEKGKDVELRCDPISGHTALYWYRQSLGQGLEFLIYFQGNSAPDKSGLPSDRFSAERTGGSVSTLTIQRTQQEDSAVYLCASSSQGNEQFFGPGTRLTVL.

The CDR3 DNA reads as TGTGCCAGCAGCTTAGCGATGGGGGCAGCTGAAGCTTTCTTT. Translated: CASSLAMGAAEAFF. The V gene is TRBV7-3, the J gene TRBJ1-1; weak D call: TRBD1 (6 bases). The V and J ends lost 2 bases and 6 bases respectively, with 13 bases between them. Germline CDR1 is SGHTA and CDR2 is FQGTGA. The CDR3 is 14 residues long. Full variable domain (remainder filled in from reference TRBV7-3 and TRBJ1-1): GAGVSQTPSNKVTEKGKYVELRCDPISGHTALYWYRQSLGQGPEFLIYFQGTGAADDSGLPNDRFFAVRPEGSVSTLKIQRTERGDSAVYLCASSLAMGAAEAFFGQGTRLTVV.

The chain uses TRBV19 and TRBJ2-5; D gene ambiguous. This CDR3 has 14 residues. Germline CDR1 is LNHDA and CDR2 is SQIVND (reference sequence). V lost 3 bases, J lost 2 bases, and 10 bases lay in between. The CDR3 nucleotides are TGTGCCAGTAGTATGTCCCCAACTCAAGAGACCCAGTACTTC. Translated, it gives CASSMSPTQETQYF.

V usage is TRBV4-2 and J usage is TRBJ2-7; the D gene is possibly TRBD1 (6 bases). The CDR3 is 16 residues long. Looked up from germline, CDR1 is LGHNA and CDR2 is YNFKEQ. V gave up 2 bases and J gave up 4 bases, with 18 bases separating them. The CDR3 loop is CASSQTDSPELYEQYF. CDR3 bases: TGTGCCAGCAGCCAAACGGACAGCCCTGAACTATACGAGCAGTACTTC.

The gene calls are TRBV7-2 and TRBJ2-2; no definite D call. The V and J ends lost 2 bases and 6 bases respectively, with 13 bases between them. Germline CDR1 reads SGHTA; CDR2 reads FQGNSA. This CDR3 spans 15 amino acids. The CDR3 DNA follows: TGTGCCAGCAGCTTACAGTCTGGCGAGGCCGGGGAGCTGTTTTTT. Residues: CASSLQSGEAGELFF.

The rearrangement joins TRBV10-3 to TRBJ2-2, with 7 positions matching TRBD2. The V gene's germline CDR1 is ENHRY and CDR2 SYGVKD. This CDR3 spans 18 amino acids. The ends lost 5 bases at V and 0 bases at J; junction bases unmatched: 12. The CDR3 DNA is TGTGCCATCAGTCCTAGGACTAGTCGGGATACGAACACCGGGGAGCTGTTTTTT. It translates to CAISPRTSRDTNTGELFF.

Here the CDR3 DNA reads TGTGCCAGCAGCGCCCGGACAGGGGATGGCTACACCTTC. Amino acid sequence: CASSARTGDGYTF. The gene calls are TRBV3-1 (or the pseudogene TRBV3-2) and TRBJ1-2, with 9 positions matching TRBD1. CDR1 is LGHDT and CDR2 is YNNKEL in the germline V gene (reference sequence). The CDR3 contains 13 residues. The J segment lost 6 bases and the V segment lost 5 bases, leaving 4 bases of the junction unmatched.

The chain uses TRBV28 and TRBJ1-5, with a weak D call TRBD1 (5 bases). The ends were cut back, 2 bases at V and 4 bases at J, with 9 bases in the middle. CDR1 and CDR2 (germline): MDHEN, SYDVKM. The CDR3 runs to 14 residues. In DNA, the CDR3 is TGTGCCAGCAGTTTACGCAGGGTAAATCAGCCCCAGCATTTT. Encoded protein: CASSLRRVNQPQHF.

The chain couples TRBV5-1 to TRBJ2-2; 7 positions match TRBD1. The CDR3 spans 15 residues. Trimming at V came to 2 bases and at J to 4 bases, leaving 5 bases not matched to a gene. CDR1 SGHRS and CDR2 YFSETQ come from the germline V gene. The CDR3 reads CASSFGQAGTGELFF. The DNA for the CDR3 is TGCGCCAGCAGCTTCGGACAGGCTGGCACCGGGGAGCTGTTTTTT.

The V call is TRBV28, the J call TRBJ2-7; the D gene is possibly TRBD2 (6 bases). The CDR3 runs 18 residues. Germline loops: CDR1 MDHEN, CDR2 SYDVKM. The V end was cut by 6 bases, the J end by 1 base, with 25 bases between. The CDR3 DNA follows: TGTGCCAGCAGCCGGGGACTGCCACTCCATCTCGGATCCTACGAGCAGTACTTC. As protein: CASSRGLPLHLGSYEQYF.

The genes are TRBV6-5 and TRBJ2-5; TRBD2 is a possible D gene (6 bases). The CDR3 runs to 16 residues. V was clipped by 0 bases and J by 2 bases, with 13 bases between them. Looked up from germline, CDR1 is MNHEY and CDR2 is SVGAGI. The CDR3 is CASSYSSRGWQETQYF. CDR3 nucleotide sequence: TGTGCCAGCAGTTACTCGAGCCGGGGGTGGCAAGAGACCCAGTACTTC.

The chain recombines TRBV7-3 with TRBJ2-1; TRBD2 matches at 7 bases. CDR1 is SGHTA and CDR2 is FQGTGA in the germline V gene. The CDR3 runs 14 residues. The V segment lost 5 bases and the J segment 5 bases; nucleotides outside the gene matches: 6. CDR3 residues: CASSGPGGDNEQFF. The CDR3 coding sequence is TGTGCCAGCAGCGGCCCGGGAGGAGACAATGAGCAGTTCTTC. Together with reference TRBV7-3 and TRBJ2-1, the CDR3 gives the full variable domain: GAGVSQTPSNKVTEKGKYVELRCDPISGHTALYWYRQSLGQGPEFLIYFQGTGAADDSGLPNDRFFAVRPEGSVSTLKIQRTERGDSAVYLCASSGPGGDNEQFFGPGTRLTVL.